This T cell receptor (beta chain) was documented in a study of blood T cell repertoires in COVID-19. Overall study context: There were acute and convalescent COVID-19 samples, and they came from the United States, Italy and Spain. T cells, B-cell-depleted T cells, or PBMCs supplied cDNA or gDNA.

Seattle's cohort entered during active infection and was followed longitudinally. Clones were sequenced by immunoSEQ multiplex PCR, and TCRdb holds only the in-frame ones, with some missing. This sample carries fewer than 350,000 clones, roughly nine tenths of them seen once, and the ten largest clones take about 12%. This receptor was taken from a woman aged 25 to 39 with COVID-19, enrolled during active disease. Sequencing used peripheral blood.

The chain's CDR3 is CASSLGNSGGGETQYF. DNA for the CDR3: TGCGCCAGCAGCTTGGGTAACAGCGGCGGTGGGGAGACCCAGTACTTC. The rearrangement links TRBV5-1 to TRBJ2-5; TRBD2 is a possible D gene (5 bases). The CDR3 covers 16 residues. Per the germline V gene, CDR1 is SGHRS and CDR2 is YFSETQ. Trimming removed 0 bases at V and 5 bases at J, with 17 bases between. Supplemented by reference TRBV5-1 and TRBJ2-5, the full variable domain reads KAGVTQTPRYLIKTRGQQVTLSCSPISGHRSVSWYQQTPGQGLQFLFEYFSETQRNKGNFPGRFSGRQFSNSRSEMNVSTLELGDSALYLCASSLGNSGGGETQYFGPGTRLLVL.